This record covers a single TCR beta chain. Its target is not known. The data originate from a study of graft-versus-host responses after intestinal transplantation. Looking at the study overall: Recipients got multivisceral, liver-intestinal, or isolated intestinal transplants. Each recipient received anti-thymocyte globulin induction, then tacrolimus and steroids for 3 to 4 years. Whole-study results and caveats: Graft-donor T cell macrochimerism coincided with high graft-versus-host to host-versus-graft clonal ratios in allografts. The authors found GvH clones in recipient marrow, some appearing first in ileum or blood.

Some clones are missing from TCRdb's copy, which holds only in-frame ones; the method was immunoSEQ multiplex PCR. Among almost 20,000 clones listed, more than 75% were seen once. This CDR3 has 16 residues. V lost 5 bases and J 5 bases, leaving 16 bases between the germline ends. In germline, CDR1 is SGHAT, CDR2 FQNNGV. This chain uses TRBV11-2 with TRBJ1-6; D remains unclear. The TCR comes from a human patient who received an intestinal transplant, so some T cells may come from the graft donor. The material sequenced was PBMCs, taken more than 220 days after intestinal transplant. The CDR3 region has the DNA TGTGCCAGCAGCCCTAGCCCCCCGACAAATAATTCACCCCTCCACTTT. As protein: CASSPSPPTNNSPLHF.